Listed below are T cell receptor beta chains from one sample, sequenced in a study of blood T cell repertoires in COVID-19. Libraries were prepared by immunoSEQ multiplex PCR; TCRdb keeps only in-frame clonotypes and omits some of them. The sample lists 55,000 to 75,000 clones, approximately 80% occurring once. The sequenced sample consisted of peripheral blood. These receptors originate from an elderly man with active COVID-19. CDR3s include the opening cysteine and the closing phenylalanine or tryptophan. D genes are given only for firm matches. Size values are once, few and many counts, or a class for expanded clones, and some rows have none.

CDR3,size,D,J,V
CASKLRNSNTGELFF,.,.,TRBJ2-2,TRBV27
CSAVPGQRTDTQYF,.,.,TRBJ2-3,TRBV29-1
CASSNLQGNTEAFF,.,.,TRBJ1-1,TRBV27
CASSLAGGLAGGDYEQYF,.,TRBD2,TRBJ2-7,TRBV7-9
CASREGTGRNQPQHF,.,TRBD1,TRBJ1-5,TRBV6-1
CASSEQVTGSGNTIYF,.,.,TRBJ1-3,TRBV2
CASRRQGAEPFF,.,TRBD1,TRBJ1-1,TRBV27
CASSFWGRAVGETQYF,.,TRBD2,TRBJ2-5,TRBV27
CASSLYRDYEQYF,.,.,TRBJ2-7,TRBV5-5
CASSHPGASGRKMAGELFF,.,TRBD2,TRBJ2-2,TRBV14
CASSLGTTRTDTQYF,.,TRBD2,TRBJ2-3,TRBV6-2/TRBV6-3
CASSLSSGGVKDTQYF,few,TRBD2,TRBJ2-3,TRBV7-8
CASSPNRVYNTEAFF,once,.,TRBJ1-1,TRBV16
CASSPGTGEWTEAFF,.,TRBD1,TRBJ1-1,TRBV7-2
CASRRLGQKNTEAFF,.,TRBD1,TRBJ1-1,TRBV7-9
CASSLDRQGYGYTF,few,TRBD1,TRBJ1-2,TRBV11-2
CASNRDREGEQFF,.,TRBD1,TRBJ2-1,TRBV19
CASSFVQLDLTDTQYF,.,.,TRBJ2-3,TRBV5-6
CASSLTGGTDTQYF,.,.,TRBJ2-3,TRBV7-7
CASSSSGLAHEQYF,.,TRBD2,TRBJ2-7,TRBV11-3
CASTRSRDYGYTF,many,.,TRBJ1-2,TRBV7-2
CASSRLATKNQETQYF,.,.,TRBJ2-5,TRBV19
CASSRLLAGKGGDTQYF,few,TRBD2,TRBJ2-3,TRBV4-1
CASSSSGSSYNEQFF,.,TRBD2,TRBJ2-1,TRBV5-4
CASSLAWDRGRRETQYF,.,TRBD1,TRBJ2-5,TRBV27
CASSQDRAGTGLETQYF,.,TRBD1,TRBJ2-5,TRBV4-1
CASSEKGQGFGPTKNIQYF,.,TRBD1,TRBJ2-4,TRBV6-2/TRBV6-3
CASSEGRGRGQPQHF,.,TRBD1,TRBJ1-5,TRBV2
CASSTGGLAEQFF,.,TRBD1,TRBJ2-1,TRBV11-3
CASSVTSGGLYEQYF,.,TRBD2,TRBJ2-7,TRBV9
CATSRDLQLAGAGEQFF,.,.,TRBJ2-1,TRBV15
CASSLTSGIIVNYGYTF,once,.,TRBJ1-2,TRBV7-2
CASSTLAGSDTQYF,.,TRBD2,TRBJ2-3,TRBV19
CASSLQGWVPYEQYF,.,.,TRBJ2-7,TRBV5-6
CASSLVRGTGELFF,few,TRBD1,TRBJ2-2,TRBV7-7
CSVASGVGQPQHF,.,.,TRBJ1-5,TRBV29-1
CASSIGTANSPLHF,.,TRBD1,TRBJ1-6,TRBV19
CASSPSGFPETQYF,.,.,TRBJ2-5,TRBV5-4
CAISEVQGLGGYTF,.,TRBD1,TRBJ1-2,TRBV10-3
CASSRRQGNTEAFF,.,TRBD1,TRBJ1-1,TRBV19
CASSLAPGWNEQFF,.,.,TRBJ2-1,TRBV7-2
CASSLAGQGAQPQHF,.,TRBD1,TRBJ1-5,TRBV7-8
CASSQELTSGSYEQYF,few,TRBD2,TRBJ2-7,TRBV4-2
CASSPLGGNQPQHF,once,.,TRBJ1-5,TRBV7-2
CASSYARRDTTSYEQYF,.,.,TRBJ2-7,TRBV6-2/TRBV6-3
CASSMTSGGYNEQFF,.,TRBD2,TRBJ2-1,TRBV7-3
CASSRDRYSDEQYF,.,.,TRBJ2-7,TRBV7-3
CASTSGGTGELFF,few,TRBD2,TRBJ2-2,TRBV2
CASGRGFFYEQYF,once,.,TRBJ2-7,TRBV6-5
CASSGLAASSEQYF,.,TRBD2,TRBJ2-7,TRBV3-1/TRBV3-2
CASSLSARGLENYGYTF,.,TRBD1,TRBJ1-2,TRBV5-1
CASSRAGELFF,.,.,TRBJ2-2,TRBV12-3/TRBV12-4
CASSGTGEYLGTGELFF,.,TRBD1,TRBJ2-2,TRBV3-1/TRBV3-2